The T cell receptor beta chain under discussion was sequenced for a study of blood T cell repertoires in COVID-19. In Seattle, patients joined the study during active infection and were tracked longitudinally. Some clones are missing from TCRdb's copy, which holds only in-frame ones; the method was immunoSEQ multiplex PCR. Of 250,000 to 400,000 clones in the sample, roughly 90% were seen once. Trimming removed 5 bases at V and 4 bases at J, with 17 bases between. The CDR3 contains 15 residues. CDR1 and CDR2 from the germline V gene are SNHLY and FYNNEI. The chain recombines TRBV2 with TRBJ1-2; D unclear. The clonotype originates from a woman aged 25 to 45 with COVID-19, enrolled during active disease. Sequenced input: peripheral blood. This chain's CDR3 is CASSLGLVPLYGYTF. The CDR3 nucleotides are TGTGCCAGCAGTCTAGGCCTCGTCCCCCTCTATGGCTACACCTTC.